This entry lists 17 T cell receptor beta chains sequenced from one sample in a study of blood T cell repertoires in COVID-19. Profiling relied on immunoSEQ multiplex PCR, and the TCRdb table lists in-frame clones only, not all of them. The data hold around 260,000 clones, with 85% to 90% observed a single time. The sample comprised peripheral blood. The receptors derive from a man aged 30-40 years with acute or convalescent COVID-19.

The V call is TRBV5-1, the J call TRBJ1-2; D unresolved. V was cut by 5 bases and J by 2 bases, with 13 bases left in between. The germline CDR1 and CDR2 sequences are SGHRS and YFSETQ. The CDR3 runs 14 residues. The CDR3 sequence: CASRRQTSNYGYTF. The CDR3, as DNA: TGCGCCAGCAGGCGGCAGACGTCGAACTATGGCTACACCTTC.

CDR3 sequence (DNA): TGTGCCACCAGTGAGTCGGGACTCTCTAATGAAAAACTGTTTTTT. The encoded protein is CATSESGLSNEKLFF. The chain carries TRBV24-1 and TRBJ1-4; a weak D match, TRBD1 (5 bases). Deletions cut 4 bases from V and 3 bases from J, with 11 bases between. Germline V gene lookup returns CDR1 KGHDR and CDR2 SFDVKD. This CDR3 has 15 residues.

This chain joins TRBV5-1 and TRBJ2-1; possible D gene TRBD2, 6 bases. The length of the CDR3 is 15 residues. Trimming took off 0 bases at V and 5 bases at J, with 12 bases between the two ends. Germline V gives CDR1 SGHRS, CDR2 YFSETQ. The CDR3 bases are TGCGCCAGCAGCTTGGCCGCTAGCGATAACAATGAGCAGTTCTTC. The encoded protein is CASSLAASDNNEQFF.

The chain links TRBV5-6 to TRBJ1-2, with D possibly being TRBD1 (6 bases). V was pared by 5 bases and J by 10 bases, with 24 bases between. CDR1 and CDR2 from the germline V gene are SGHDT and YYEEEE. This CDR3 has 15 amino acids. The CDR3 protein is CASSPTHRASGTYTF. For the CDR3, the DNA is TGTGCCAGCAGTCCTACGCACAGGGCGTCCGGAACCTACACCTTC.

V usage is TRBV18 and J usage is TRBJ1-5; TRBD1 matches at 8 bases. Germline CDR1 KGHSH, CDR2 LQKENI. V gave up 6 bases and J gave up 2 bases; unmatched junction bases: 9. The length of the CDR3 is 16 residues. This CDR3 is CASSSGQGSGNQPQHF. For the CDR3, the DNA is TGTGCCAGCTCCTCAGGACAGGGCTCGGGCAATCAGCCCCAGCATTTT.

The J gene is TRBJ1-5, the V gene TRBV3-1 (or the pseudogene TRBV3-2); TRBD1 matches at 10 bases. Germline V CDR1 and CDR2: LGHDT, YNNKEL (reference sequence). Trimming took 3 bases from V and 16 from J; bases not matched to a gene: 6. This CDR3 region has 12 residues. The CDR3 nucleotides are TGTGCCAGCAGCCAGGGGGGACAGGGGACCCATTTT. Residues: CASSQGGQGTHF.

In DNA, the CDR3 is TGCGCCAGCAGCTTGGTGTTGGCAGGGGCTGGAAACACCATATATTTT. This sequence encodes CASSLVLAGAGNTIYF. The chain joins TRBV5-1 to TRBJ1-3, with D maybe TRBD1 (6 bases). Trimming removed 0 bases at V and 2 bases at J, with 12 bases between. Germline V gene data show CDR1 as SGHRS and CDR2 as YFSETQ. The CDR3 covers 16 residues.

This clone was counted once. The chain carries TRBV18 and TRBJ1-1; 10 nucleotides match TRBD1. V lost 3 bases and J lost 8; bases outside the gene matches: 6. The CDR3 runs to 14 residues. From germline, CDR1 is KGHSH and CDR2 LQKENI. CDR3 residues: CASSPRQGAREAFF. In DNA, the CDR3 is TGTGCCAGCTCACCGCGACAGGGGGCAAGAGAAGCTTTCTTT.

CDR3 protein: CASSSGTRSPLHF. Here the CDR3 DNA reads TGTGCCAGCAGCTCGGGGACAAGGTCACCCCTCCACTTT. The V gene is TRBV7-3, the J gene TRBJ1-6, with D possibly matching TRBD1 (6 bases). The CDR3 loop spans 13 amino acids. V shed 4 bases and J shed 10 bases, with 11 bases lying between them. Germline CDR1 and CDR2: SGHTA and FQGTGA.

This clone was detected only a few times. The V and J genes are TRBV6-6 and TRBJ2-3; TRBD2 matches 9 bases. The CDR3 spans 15 residues. Germline trimming cut 4 bases from V and 4 bases from J; bases unmatched to any gene: 6. CDR1 and CDR2 (germline): MNHNY, SVGAGI (reference sequence). This CDR3 reads CASSLAGVSADTQYF. The DNA for the CDR3 is TGTGCCAGCAGTTTAGCGGGAGTTAGCGCAGATACGCAGTATTTT.

This chain uses TRBV19 with TRBJ2-4, with 11 bases identical to TRBD2. The V gene end was trimmed by 7 bases and the J gene end by 3 bases; junction bases not matched to a gene: 14. CDR1 is LNHDA and CDR2 is SQIVND in the germline V gene (reference sequence). The CDR3 has 18 residues. Here the CDR3 reads CASKGVSGRARDKNIQYF. The CDR3 nucleotides read TGTGCCAGTAAGGGAGTTAGCGGGAGGGCCCGGGACAAAAACATTCAGTACTTC.

Points on this clone: One junction end does not reproduce the germline sequence, and a read error may be involved. This chain uses TRBV30 with TRBJ1-1; the D gene is possibly TRBD1 (6 bases). From germline, CDR1 is GTSNPN and CDR2 SVGIG (reference sequence). This CDR3 is built from 13 residues. The CDR3 spells CAWSVGDNSEAFF. The CDR3 bases are TGTGCCTGGAGTGTAGGGGACAACAGTGAAGCTTTCTTT.

The chain joins TRBV28 to TRBJ1-5, with TRBD1 identical over 8 bases. Germline V lookup: CDR1 MDHEN, CDR2 SYDVKM. With 6 bases clipped from V and 2 bases from J, the junction kept 0 bases outside the gene matches. CDR3 size: 13 residues. The CDR3 reads CASRGQGNQPQHF. CDR3 DNA sequence: TGTGCCAGCAGGGGACAGGGCAATCAGCCCCAGCATTTT.

A note on this clone: Other DNA sequences in the same sample also yield this CDR3. The J gene is TRBJ2-2, the V gene TRBV30, with D possibly being TRBD1 (6 bases). V was clipped by 4 bases and J by 3 bases, with 12 bases between them. CDR1 is GTSNPN and CDR2 is SVGIG in the germline V gene (reference sequence). The CDR3 length is 14 residues. Here the CDR3 reads CAWKRQGYTGELFF. The CDR3 nucleotides read TGTGCCTGGAAAAGGCAGGGGTACACCGGGGAGCTGTTTTTT.

The genes are TRBV5-6 and TRBJ2-7; 9 nucleotides line up with TRBD1. The CDR3 length is 15 residues. The junction had 7 bases not matched to a gene; V was cut back by 2 bases and J by 4 bases. Germline CDR1 SGHDT, CDR2 YYEEEE. CDR3 in DNA: TGTGCCAGCAGCTTTTCCGGGACAGGGTGGTACGAGCAGTACTTC. Translating it yields CASSFSGTGWYEQYF. Full variable domain (remainder filled in from reference TRBV5-6 and TRBJ2-7): DAGVTQSPTHLIKTRGQQVTLRCSPKSGHDTVSWYQQALGQGPQFIFQYYEEEERQRGNFPDRFSGHQFPNYSSELNVNALLLGDSALYLCASSFSGTGWYEQYFGPGTRLTVT.

The V and J genes are TRBV29-1 and TRBJ2-5, with TRBD2 matching over 7 bases. The CDR3 is 12 residues long. The germline V gene has CDR1 SQVTM and CDR2 ANQGSEA. Trimming at V came to 3 bases and at J to 2 bases, leaving 0 bases not matched to a gene. CDR3 in amino acids: CSVDSGQETQYF. CDR3 bases: TGCAGCGTTGATAGCGGGCAAGAGACCCAGTACTTC.

In regard to this clone: Within the sample, other DNA sequences also encode this same CDR3. The V and J genes are TRBV27 and TRBJ2-1, with TRBD2 matching 9 bases. CDR3 length equals 14 residues. Per germline, CDR1 MNHEY and CDR2 SMNVEV (reference sequence). After removal of 3 bases from V and 4 bases from J, the junction contained 1 base not matched to a gene. In DNA form, the CDR3 reads TGTGCCAGCAGTTTTAGCGGGGGTTACAATGAGCAGTTCTTC. Residues: CASSFSGGYNEQFF.